A single sample gave rise to the 14 T cell receptor beta chains below, sequenced in a study of T cells in Graves' hyperthyroidism and ophthalmopathy. What was amplified from RNA transcripts were TCR beta CDR3 regions. HTBI primers were used for first-round RT-PCR of the TCR CDR3. MiXCR, run by TCRdb on the multiplex PCR reads, gives a single entry per CDR3 protein. The table lists about 250,000 distinct CDR3 sequences, roughly 15% of them singletons, with around 30% in the top ten. What was sequenced was blood. These receptor sequences come from a woman aged 45 to 65 with Graves' hyperthyroidism that later progressed to Graves' ophthalmopathy.

The V call is TRBV6-2 or TRBV6-3, the J call TRBJ1-1, with a weak D call TRBD1 (6 bases). Trimming took off 8 bases at V and 0 bases at J, with 16 bases between the two ends. CDR3 length: 15 residues. The germline gives CDR1 MNHEY, CDR2 SVGEGT. Written as DNA, the CDR3 is TGTGCCAGCGAGGCGGCAGGGGATGTGAACACTGAAGCTTTCTTT. It specifies CASEAAGDVNTEAFF.

The CDR3 nucleotides read TGTGCCAGCAGGAGCGGGGGAACTAATGAAAAACTGTTTTTT. It encodes CASRSGGTNEKLFF. The chain links TRBV2 to TRBJ1-4; a weak D match, TRBD1 (5 bases). V lost 6 bases, J lost 1 base, and 9 bases lay in between. CDR3 length equals 14 residues. Germline loops: CDR1 SNHLY, CDR2 FYNNEI. The full variable domain, its missing parts supplied by reference TRBV2 and TRBJ1-4, is EPEVTQTPSHQVTQMGQEVILRCVPISNHLYFYWYRQILGQKVEFLVSFYNNEISEKSEIFDDQFSVERPDGSNFTLKIRSTKLEDSAMYFCASRSGGTNEKLFFGSGTQLSVL.

This clonotype was observed a handful of times. The chain has TRBV9 and TRBJ1-5, with D maybe TRBD1 (6 bases). CDR1 and CDR2 (germline): SGDLS, YYNGEE. This CDR3 contains 13 residues. V lost 3 bases and J 7 bases, leaving 11 bases between the germline ends. CDR3 bases: TGTGCCAGCAGCGCAGGGGTAGGACAGCCCCAGCATTTT. It translates to CASSAGVGQPQHF.

In regard to this clonotype: A read error may be the cause here, since a much bigger clone is one base away. The chain is built from TRBV30 and TRBJ2-1, with 8 bases identical to TRBD2. The germline V gene has CDR1 GTSNPN and CDR2 SVGIG (reference sequence). V lost 3 bases to trimming and J lost 8 bases; unmatched junction nucleotides: 6. CDR3 length: 13 amino acids. The CDR3 protein is CAWSGGASYEQFF. In nucleotides, the CDR3 is TGTGCCTGGAGCGGGGGGGCTAGCTATGAGCAGTTCTTC.

This clonotype showed up many times. In DNA form, the CDR3 reads TGTGCCTGGAGTTTTGGGTCTCAGCCCCAGCATTTT. As protein: CAWSFGSQPQHF. V and J are TRBV30 and TRBJ1-5; D remains unclear. The V gene's germline CDR1 is GTSNPN and CDR2 SVGIG (reference sequence). This CDR3 is built from 12 residues. Trimming removed 2 bases at V and 6 bases at J, with 8 bases between.

This clonotype was seen repeatedly, ten times or more. The chain recombines TRBV7-9 with TRBJ1-5; D is uncertain. The CDR3 has 12 amino acids. The V end was cut by 5 bases, the J end by 4 bases, with 6 bases between. Germline CDR1 reads SEHNR; CDR2 reads FQNEAQ (reference sequence). The CDR3 DNA reads TGTGCCAGCAGCCCGCAGAATCAGCCCCAGCATTTT. Translating gives CASSPQNQPQHF.

This clonotype occurred many times. The CDR3, as DNA: TGTGCCAGCAGCTTAGATCAGTGGGGTGTCGGCTACGAGCAGTACTTC. Its protein product is CASSLDQWGVGYEQYF. This sequence joins TRBV11-2 and TRBJ2-7; no firm D call. The CDR3 has 16 residues. V was clipped by 0 bases and J by 3 bases, with 15 bases between them. In germline, CDR1 is SGHAT, CDR2 FQNNGV.

There are many counts of this clonotype. The chain has TRBV20-1 and TRBJ1-6; D unresolved. Looked up from germline, CDR1 is DFQATT and CDR2 is SNEGSKA (reference sequence). V gave up 0 bases and J gave up 8 bases, with 8 bases separating them. The CDR3 loop spans 13 amino acids. The CDR3 protein is CSARDKNYSPLHF. CDR3 DNA: TGCAGTGCTAGAGATAAAAACTATTCACCCCTCCACTTT.

Many counts were recorded for this clonotype. The CDR3 protein is CASSLGDSKNQPQHF. The CDR3 nucleotides read TGCGCCAGCAGCTTGGGGGACAGCAAGAATCAGCCCCAGCATTTT. This chain connects TRBV5-1 to TRBJ1-5; 7 bases agree with TRBD1. The CDR3 has 15 amino acids. The ends lost 0 bases at V and 4 bases at J; junction bases unmatched: 4. CDR1 is SGHRS and CDR2 is YFSETQ in the germline V gene.

This clonotype was picked up many times. V gene TRBV3-1 combines with J gene TRBJ1-4, with TRBD1 as a possible D gene (5 bases). The CDR3 loop spans 16 amino acids. Trimming removed 4 bases at V and 6 bases at J, with 18 bases between. Germline CDR1 is LGHDT and CDR2 is YNNKEL (reference sequence). The CDR3 loop reads CASSPPVRGWDEKLFF. The CDR3 nucleotides read TGTGCCAGCAGCCCCCCAGTAAGGGGATGGGATGAAAAACTGTTTTTT.

This clonotype was seen ten or more times. The rearrangement joins TRBV18 to TRBJ2-3; 12 bases are a match to TRBD1. V trimming: 2 bases; J trimming: 6 bases; junction bases outside the gene matches: 6. CDR3 length: 16 amino acids. Germline CDR1 is KGHSH and CDR2 is LQKENI. The CDR3 DNA sequence: TGTGCCAGCTCACCAACCGGGACAGGGGGCTGGGATACGCAGTATTTT. This translates into CASSPTGTGGWDTQYF.

This clonotype was seen ten or more times. This chain uses TRBV5-1 with TRBJ2-1, with 8 bases lining up with TRBD2. CDR3 length: 17 amino acids. V lost 6 bases, J lost 2 bases, and 13 bases stayed unmatched. The germline CDR1 and CDR2 sequences are SGHRS and YFSETQ. The CDR3 sequence is CASTGGGGEITYNEQFF. The CDR3 DNA sequence: TGCGCCAGCACCGGGGGGGGTGGCGAAATCACCTACAATGAGCAGTTCTTC.

In this sample, this clonotype turned up many times. The genes are TRBV11-2 and TRBJ2-7; D call uncertain. Trimming removed 5 bases at V and 8 bases at J, with 16 bases between. The CDR3 runs 13 residues. Germline-derived CDR1 and CDR2 are SGHAT and FQNNGV. The CDR3 sequence: CASSRPVQVKQYF. The DNA of the CDR3 is TGTGCCAGCAGCCGACCGGTTCAGGTCAAGCAGTACTTC.

Many counts were recorded for this clonotype. The V call is TRBV20-1, the J call TRBJ2-7; 9 bases are shared with TRBD2. The V and J ends lost 5 bases and 3 bases, in that order; junction bases with no gene match: 5. This CDR3 has 13 residues. Germline CDR1 DFQATT, CDR2 SNEGSKA (reference sequence). CDR3 sequence: CSALTSGGYEQYF. DNA for the CDR3: TGCAGTGCTTTGACTAGCGGAGGCTACGAGCAGTACTTC.